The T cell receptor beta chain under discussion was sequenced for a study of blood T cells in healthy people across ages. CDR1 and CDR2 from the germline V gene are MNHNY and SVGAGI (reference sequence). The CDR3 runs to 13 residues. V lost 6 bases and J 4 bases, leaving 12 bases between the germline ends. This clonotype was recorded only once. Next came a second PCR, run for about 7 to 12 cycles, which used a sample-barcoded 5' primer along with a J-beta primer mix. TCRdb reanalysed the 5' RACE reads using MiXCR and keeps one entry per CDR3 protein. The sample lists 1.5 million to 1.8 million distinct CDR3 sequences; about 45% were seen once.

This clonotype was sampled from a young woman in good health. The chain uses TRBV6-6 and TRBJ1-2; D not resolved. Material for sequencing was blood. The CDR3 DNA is TGTGCCAGCAGCCTTGCTTTTGGCTATGGCTACACCTTC. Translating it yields CASSLAFGYGYTF.